The sequence of this TCR beta chain was determined in a study of blood T cell repertoires in COVID-19. Study details: The origin of the acute and convalescent COVID-19 samples was the United States, Italy and Spain. In each case, the material was cDNA or gDNA derived from T cells, B-cell-depleted T cells, or PBMCs.

Germline V gives CDR1 SGHKS, CDR2 YYEKEE (reference sequence). Deletions cut 7 bases from V and 8 bases from J, with 13 bases between. The CDR3 length is 12 residues. TCRdb's copy holds only in-frame clones and misses some; the assay was immunoSEQ multiplex PCR. This table has about 170,000 clones, 82% appearing once. The genes are TRBV5-5 and TRBJ2-4, with D perhaps TRBD2 (5 bases). Source material: peripheral blood. The receptor comes from a woman aged 40 to 50 with COVID-19, enrolled during active disease. The CDR3 spells CASGLLEDIQYF. Written as DNA, the CDR3 is TGTGCCAGCGGGCTCCTGGAGGACATTCAGTACTTC. The whole variable domain, filled in from reference TRBV5-5 and TRBJ2-4, reads DAGVTQSPTHLIKTRGQQVTLRCSPISGHKSVSWYQQVLGQGPQFIFQYYEKEERGRGNFPDRFSARQFPNYSSELNVNALLLGDSALYLCASGLLEDIQYFGAGTRLSVL.